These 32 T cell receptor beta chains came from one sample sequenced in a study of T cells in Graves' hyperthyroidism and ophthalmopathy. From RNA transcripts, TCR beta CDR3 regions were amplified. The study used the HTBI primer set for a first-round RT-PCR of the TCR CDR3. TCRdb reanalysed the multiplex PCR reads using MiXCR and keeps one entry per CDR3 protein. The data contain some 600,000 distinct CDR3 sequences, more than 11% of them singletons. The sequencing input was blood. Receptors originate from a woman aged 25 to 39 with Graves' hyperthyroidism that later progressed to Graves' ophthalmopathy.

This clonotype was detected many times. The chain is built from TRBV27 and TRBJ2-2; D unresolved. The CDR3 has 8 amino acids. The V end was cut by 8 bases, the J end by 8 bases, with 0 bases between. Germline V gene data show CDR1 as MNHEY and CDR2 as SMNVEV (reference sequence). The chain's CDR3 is CASGELFF. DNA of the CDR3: TGTGCCAGCGGGGAGCTGTTTTTT.

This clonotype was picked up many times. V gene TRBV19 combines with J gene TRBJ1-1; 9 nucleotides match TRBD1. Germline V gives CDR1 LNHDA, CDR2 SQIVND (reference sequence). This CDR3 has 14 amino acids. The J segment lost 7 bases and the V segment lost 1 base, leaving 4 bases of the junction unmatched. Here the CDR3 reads CASSIGDREGEAFF. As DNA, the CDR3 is TGTGCCAGTAGTATAGGGGACAGGGAGGGTGAAGCTTTCTTT.

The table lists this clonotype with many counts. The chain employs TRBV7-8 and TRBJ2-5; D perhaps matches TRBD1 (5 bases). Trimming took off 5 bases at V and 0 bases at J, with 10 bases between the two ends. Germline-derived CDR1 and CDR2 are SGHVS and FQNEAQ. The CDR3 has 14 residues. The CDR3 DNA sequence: TGTGCCAGCAGCCCAAGACAGCACCAAGAGACCCAGTACTTC. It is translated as CASSPRQHQETQYF.

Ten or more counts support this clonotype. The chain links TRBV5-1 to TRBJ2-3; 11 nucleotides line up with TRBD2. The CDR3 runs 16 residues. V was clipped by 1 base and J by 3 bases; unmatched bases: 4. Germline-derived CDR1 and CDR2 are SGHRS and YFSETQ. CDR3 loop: CASSLYSGRDTDTQYF. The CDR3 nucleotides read TGCGCCAGCAGCTTGTATAGCGGGAGGGATACAGATACGCAGTATTTT.

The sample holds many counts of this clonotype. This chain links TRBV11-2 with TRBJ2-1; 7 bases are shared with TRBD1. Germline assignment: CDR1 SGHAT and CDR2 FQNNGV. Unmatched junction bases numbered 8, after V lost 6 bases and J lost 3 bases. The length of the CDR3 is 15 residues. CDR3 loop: CASRAGTANYNEQFF. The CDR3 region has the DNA TGTGCCAGCAGGGCCGGGACAGCTAACTACAATGAGCAGTTCTTC.

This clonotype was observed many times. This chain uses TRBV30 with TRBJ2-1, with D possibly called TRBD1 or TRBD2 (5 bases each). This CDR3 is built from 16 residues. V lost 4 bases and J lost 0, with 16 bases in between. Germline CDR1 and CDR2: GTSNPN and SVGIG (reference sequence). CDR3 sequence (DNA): TGTGCCTGGACAGGGCGAGGGCCAAACTCCTACAATGAGCAGTTCTTC. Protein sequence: CAWTGRGPNSYNEQFF.

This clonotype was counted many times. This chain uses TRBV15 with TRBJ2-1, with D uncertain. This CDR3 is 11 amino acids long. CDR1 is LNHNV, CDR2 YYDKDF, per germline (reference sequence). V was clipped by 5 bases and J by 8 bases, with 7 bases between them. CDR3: CATSAMDEQFF. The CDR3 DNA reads TGTGCCACCAGCGCTATGGATGAGCAGTTCTTC.

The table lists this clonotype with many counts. The CDR3 DNA reads TGTGCTAGTGGTTTGTGGTGGTTGAGGAAGGACACTGAAGCTTTCTTT. This encodes CASGLWWLRKDTEAFF. The chain joins TRBV12-5 to TRBJ1-1; D not certain. This CDR3 is 16 amino acids long. Germline CDR1 reads LGHNT; CDR2 reads FRNRAP. Trimming left V 2 bases short and J 3 bases short, with 16 bases between.

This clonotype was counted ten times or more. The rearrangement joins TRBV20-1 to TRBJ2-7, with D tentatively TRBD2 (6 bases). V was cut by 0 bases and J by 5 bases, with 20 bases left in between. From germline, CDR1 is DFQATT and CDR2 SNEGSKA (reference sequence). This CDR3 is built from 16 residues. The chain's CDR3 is CSARDLGTGVEDEQYF. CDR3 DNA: TGCAGTGCTAGAGATCTTGGGACGGGAGTGGAGGACGAGCAGTACTTC.

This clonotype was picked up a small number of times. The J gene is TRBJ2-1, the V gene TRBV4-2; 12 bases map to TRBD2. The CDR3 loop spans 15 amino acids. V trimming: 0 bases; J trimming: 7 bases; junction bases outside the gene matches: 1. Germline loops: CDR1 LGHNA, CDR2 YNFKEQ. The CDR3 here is CASSQETSGSNEQFF. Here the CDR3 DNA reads TGTGCCAGCAGCCAAGAGACTAGCGGGAGTAATGAGCAGTTCTTC.

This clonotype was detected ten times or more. Here the CDR3 reads CSALLAVMYNEQFF. CDR3 in DNA: TGCAGTGCGCTACTAGCGGTAATGTACAATGAGCAGTTCTTC. This rearrangement joins TRBV20-1 to TRBJ2-1; 8 bases line up with TRBD2. V shed 6 bases, J shed 4 bases, and the junction held 8 bases outside the gene matches. The CDR3 consists of 14 residues. The germline V gene has CDR1 DFQATT and CDR2 SNEGSKA (reference sequence).

Here the CDR3 DNA reads TGTGCCAGCAGCTTAGATTGGAGTAATGAGCAGTTCTTC. It yields the protein CASSLDWSNEQFF. J is TRBJ2-1 and V is TRBV7-8; D remains unclear. The CDR3 runs 13 residues. V was pared by 1 base and J by 7 bases, with 8 bases between. The germline V gene encodes CDR1 SGHVS and CDR2 FQNEAQ.

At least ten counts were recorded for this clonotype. The CDR3 sequence: CASSINRDYEQYF. The CDR3 DNA reads TGTGCCAGCAGCATTAACCGAGACTACGAGCAGTACTTC. This chain connects TRBV7-8 to TRBJ2-7; D unresolved. The CDR3 sequence is 13 residues long. Germline loops: CDR1 SGHVS, CDR2 FQNEAQ. With 5 bases removed from V and 3 bases from J, the gap between germline ends came to 11 bases.

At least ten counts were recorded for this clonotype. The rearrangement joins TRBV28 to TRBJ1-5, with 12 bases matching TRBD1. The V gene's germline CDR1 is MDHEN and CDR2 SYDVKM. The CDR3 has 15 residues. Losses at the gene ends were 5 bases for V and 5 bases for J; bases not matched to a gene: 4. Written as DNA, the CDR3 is TGTGCCAGCAGTGGGACAGGGGGCGTCGATCAGCCCCAGCATTTT. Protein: CASSGTGGVDQPQHF. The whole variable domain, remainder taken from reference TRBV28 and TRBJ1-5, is DVKVTQSSRYLVKRTGEKVFLECVQDMDHENMFWYRQDPGLGLRLIYFSYDVKMKEKGDIPEGYSVSREKKERFSLILESASTNQTSMYLCASSGTGGVDQPQHFGDGTRLSIL.

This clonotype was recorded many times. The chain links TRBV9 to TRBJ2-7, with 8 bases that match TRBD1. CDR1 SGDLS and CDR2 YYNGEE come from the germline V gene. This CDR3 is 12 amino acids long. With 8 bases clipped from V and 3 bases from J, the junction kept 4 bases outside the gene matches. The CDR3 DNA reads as TGTGCCAGTGGACAGGGAGACTACGAGCAGTACTTC. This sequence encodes CASGQGDYEQYF.

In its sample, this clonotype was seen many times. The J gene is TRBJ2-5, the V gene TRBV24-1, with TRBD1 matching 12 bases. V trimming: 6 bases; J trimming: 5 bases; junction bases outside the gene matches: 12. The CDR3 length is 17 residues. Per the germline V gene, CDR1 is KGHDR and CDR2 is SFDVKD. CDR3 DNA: TGTGCCACCAGTACACATTACGGGACAGGGGGCTCGGAGACCCAGTACTTC. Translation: CATSTHYGTGGSETQYF.

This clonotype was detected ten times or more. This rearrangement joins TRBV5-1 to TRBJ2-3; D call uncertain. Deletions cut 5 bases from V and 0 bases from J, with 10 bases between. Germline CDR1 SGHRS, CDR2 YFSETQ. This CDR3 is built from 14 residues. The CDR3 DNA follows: TGCGCCAGCAGATTGTACTCTAGCACAGATACGCAGTATTTT. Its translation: CASRLYSSTDTQYF.

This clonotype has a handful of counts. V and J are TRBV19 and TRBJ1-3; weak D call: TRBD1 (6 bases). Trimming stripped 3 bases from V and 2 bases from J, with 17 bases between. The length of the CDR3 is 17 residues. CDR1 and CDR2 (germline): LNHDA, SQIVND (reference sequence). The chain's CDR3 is CASSILGGLSAGNTIYF. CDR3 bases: TGTGCCAGTAGTATCCTGGGGGGGCTCTCAGCTGGAAACACCATATATTTT.

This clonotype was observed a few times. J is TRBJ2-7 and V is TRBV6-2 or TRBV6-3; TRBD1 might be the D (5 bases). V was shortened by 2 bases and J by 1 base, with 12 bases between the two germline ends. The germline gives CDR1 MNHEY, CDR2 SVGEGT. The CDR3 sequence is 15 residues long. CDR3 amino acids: CASSYRGDSSYEQYF. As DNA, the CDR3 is TGTGCCAGCAGTTACAGGGGCGATTCATCCTACGAGCAGTACTTC.

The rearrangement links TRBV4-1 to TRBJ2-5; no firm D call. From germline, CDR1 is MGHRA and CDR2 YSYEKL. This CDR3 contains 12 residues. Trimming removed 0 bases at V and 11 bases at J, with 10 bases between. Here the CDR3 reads CASSQERSVQYF. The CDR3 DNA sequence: TGCGCCAGCAGCCAAGAACGCTCCGTTCAGTACTTC.

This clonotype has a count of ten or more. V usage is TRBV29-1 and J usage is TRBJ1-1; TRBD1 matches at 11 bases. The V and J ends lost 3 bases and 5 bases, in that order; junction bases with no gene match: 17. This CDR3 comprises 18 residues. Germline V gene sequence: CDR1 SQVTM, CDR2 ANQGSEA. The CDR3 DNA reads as TGCAGCGTTGAGGGAGTGGGAGGACAGGGGGCGGTAGGTACTGAAGCTTTCTTT. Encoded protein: CSVEGVGGQGAVGTEAFF.

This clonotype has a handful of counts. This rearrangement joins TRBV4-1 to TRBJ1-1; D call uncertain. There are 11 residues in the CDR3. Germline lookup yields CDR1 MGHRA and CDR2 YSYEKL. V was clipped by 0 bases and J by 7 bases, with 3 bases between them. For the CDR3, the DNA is TGCGCCAGCAGCCAAGAGAGTGAAGCTTTCTTT. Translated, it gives CASSQESEAFF.

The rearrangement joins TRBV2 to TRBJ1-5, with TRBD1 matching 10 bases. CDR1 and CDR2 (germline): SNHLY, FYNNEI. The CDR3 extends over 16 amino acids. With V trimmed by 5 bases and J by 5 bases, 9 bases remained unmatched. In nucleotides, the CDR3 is TGTGCCAGCAGTATCCCGACAGGGGGCTCTGATCAGCCCCAGCATTTT. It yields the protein CASSIPTGGSDQPQHF.

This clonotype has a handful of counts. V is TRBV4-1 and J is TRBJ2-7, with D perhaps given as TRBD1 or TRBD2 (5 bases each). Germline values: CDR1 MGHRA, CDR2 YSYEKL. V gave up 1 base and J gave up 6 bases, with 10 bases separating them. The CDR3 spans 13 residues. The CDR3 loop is CASSQGQGREQYF. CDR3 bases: TGCGCCAGCAGCCAAGGGCAGGGACGCGAGCAGTACTTC.

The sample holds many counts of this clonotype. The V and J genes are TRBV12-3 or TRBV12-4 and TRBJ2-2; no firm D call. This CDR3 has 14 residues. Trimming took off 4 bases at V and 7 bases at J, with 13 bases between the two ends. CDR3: CASSSVSAFGELFF. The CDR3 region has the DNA TGTGCCAGCAGTTCCGTGTCAGCGTTCGGGGAGCTGTTTTTT.

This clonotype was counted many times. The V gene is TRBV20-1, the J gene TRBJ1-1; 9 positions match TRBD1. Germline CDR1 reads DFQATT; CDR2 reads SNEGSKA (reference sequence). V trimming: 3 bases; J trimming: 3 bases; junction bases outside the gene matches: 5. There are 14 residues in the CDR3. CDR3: CSASRTGEDTEAFF. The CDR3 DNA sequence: TGCAGTGCTAGTCGGACAGGGGAGGACACTGAAGCTTTCTTT.

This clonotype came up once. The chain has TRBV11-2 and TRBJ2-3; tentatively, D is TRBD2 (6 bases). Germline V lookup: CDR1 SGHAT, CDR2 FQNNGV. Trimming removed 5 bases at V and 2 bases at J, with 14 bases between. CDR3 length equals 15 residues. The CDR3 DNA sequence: TGTGCCAGCAGCGGGGGGACGGCCATCACAGATACGCAGTATTTT. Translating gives CASSGGTAITDTQYF.

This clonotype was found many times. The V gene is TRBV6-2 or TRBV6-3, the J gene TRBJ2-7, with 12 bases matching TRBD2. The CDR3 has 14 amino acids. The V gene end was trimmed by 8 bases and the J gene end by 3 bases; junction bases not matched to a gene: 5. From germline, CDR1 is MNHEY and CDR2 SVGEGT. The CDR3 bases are TGTGCCAGCTCCACTAGCGGGGGGATCTACGAGCAGTACTTC. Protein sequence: CASSTSGGIYEQYF.

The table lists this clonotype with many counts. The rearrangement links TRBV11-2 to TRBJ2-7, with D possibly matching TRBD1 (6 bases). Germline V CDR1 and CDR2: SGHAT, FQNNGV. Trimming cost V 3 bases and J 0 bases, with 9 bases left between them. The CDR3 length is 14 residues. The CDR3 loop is CASSLDSGSYEQYF. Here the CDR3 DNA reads TGTGCCAGCAGCTTGGACAGTGGCTCCTACGAGCAGTACTTC. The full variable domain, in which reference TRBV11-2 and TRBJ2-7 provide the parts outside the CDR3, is EAGVAQSPRYKIIEKRQSVAFWCNPISGHATLYWYQQILGQGPKLLIQFQNNGVVDDSQLPKDRFSAERLKGVDSTLKIQPAKLEDSAVYLCASSLDSGSYEQYFGPGTRLTVT.

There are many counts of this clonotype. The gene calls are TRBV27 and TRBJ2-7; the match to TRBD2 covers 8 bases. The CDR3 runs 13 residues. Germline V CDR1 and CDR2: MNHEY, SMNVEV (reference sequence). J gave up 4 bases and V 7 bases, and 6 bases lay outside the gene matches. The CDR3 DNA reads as TGTGCCAGCAAGGCGGGAGGAGAGTACGAGCAGTACTTC. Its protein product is CASKAGGEYEQYF.

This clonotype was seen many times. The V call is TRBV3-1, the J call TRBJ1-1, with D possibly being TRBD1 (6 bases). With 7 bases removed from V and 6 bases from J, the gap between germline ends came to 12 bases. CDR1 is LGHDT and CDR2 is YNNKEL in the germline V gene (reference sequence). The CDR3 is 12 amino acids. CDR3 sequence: CASTQGTAEAFF. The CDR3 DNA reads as TGTGCCAGCACCCAGGGGACGGCTGAAGCTTTCTTT.

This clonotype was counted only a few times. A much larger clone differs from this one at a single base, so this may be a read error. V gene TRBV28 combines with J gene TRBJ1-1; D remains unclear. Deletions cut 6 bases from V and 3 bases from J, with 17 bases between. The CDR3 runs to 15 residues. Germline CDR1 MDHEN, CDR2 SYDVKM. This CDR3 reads CASSPDGDKDTEAFF. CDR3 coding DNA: TGTGCCAGCAGCCCAGACGGGGATAAGGACACTGAAGCTTTCTTT.